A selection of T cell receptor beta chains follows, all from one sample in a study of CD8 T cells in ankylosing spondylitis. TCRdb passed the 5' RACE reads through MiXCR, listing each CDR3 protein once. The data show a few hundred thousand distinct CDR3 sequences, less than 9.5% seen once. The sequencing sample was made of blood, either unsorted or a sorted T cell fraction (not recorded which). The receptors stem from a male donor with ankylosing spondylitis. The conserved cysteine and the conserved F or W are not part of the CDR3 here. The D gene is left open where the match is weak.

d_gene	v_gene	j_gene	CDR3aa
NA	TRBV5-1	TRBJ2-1	ASSLSQNNEQF
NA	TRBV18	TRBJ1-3	ASSPEWVSGNTIY
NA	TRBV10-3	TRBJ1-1	AISPGEMNTEAF
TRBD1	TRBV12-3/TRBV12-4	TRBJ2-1	ATKFDRDDEQF
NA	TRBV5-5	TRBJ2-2	ASSLMAAGGLNTGELF
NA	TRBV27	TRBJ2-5	ASRPPFRHQYQETQY
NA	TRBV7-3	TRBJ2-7	ASSAMGSTEQY
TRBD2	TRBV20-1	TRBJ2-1	SARAGTSGRNEQF
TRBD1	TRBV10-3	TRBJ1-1	AISEQGYDAF
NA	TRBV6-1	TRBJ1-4	ASRPTSLGSEKLF
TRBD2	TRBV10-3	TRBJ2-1	AISGTSGRNEQF
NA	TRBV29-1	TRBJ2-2	SVDRPTGELF
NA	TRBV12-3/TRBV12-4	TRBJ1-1	ASIRGQTNTEAF
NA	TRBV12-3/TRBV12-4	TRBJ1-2	ASSPEAALYGYT
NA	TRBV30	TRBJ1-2	AWSGGANYGYT
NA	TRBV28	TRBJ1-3	ASREHTAARNTIY
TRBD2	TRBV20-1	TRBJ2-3	SATGAGAGADTQY
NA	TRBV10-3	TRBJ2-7	AISENAGPAYEQY
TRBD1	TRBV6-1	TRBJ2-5	ASSADPNRGRRETQY
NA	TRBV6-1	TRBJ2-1	ASSHVGITYNEQF
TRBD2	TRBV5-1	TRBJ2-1	ASSSLAGEVFNEQF
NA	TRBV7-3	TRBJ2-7	ASSLDKRDEQY
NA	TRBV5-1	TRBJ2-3	ASGTVLTDTQY
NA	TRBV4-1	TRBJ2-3	ASSQDLPGASTDTQY
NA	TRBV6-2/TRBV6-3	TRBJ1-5	ASSRQRTLSNQPQH
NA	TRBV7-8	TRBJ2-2	ASSLRGPNTGELF
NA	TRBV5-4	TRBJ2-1	ASRIRASNEQF
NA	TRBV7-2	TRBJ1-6	ASSLGQAETPLH
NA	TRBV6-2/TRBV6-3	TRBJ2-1	ASSYSRVPYNEQF
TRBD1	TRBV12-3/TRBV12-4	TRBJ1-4	ASSSGQGATNEKLF
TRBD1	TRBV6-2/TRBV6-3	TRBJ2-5	ASRPRTGFALETQY
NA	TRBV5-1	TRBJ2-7	ASSLELTPSYEQY
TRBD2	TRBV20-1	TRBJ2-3	SASVYGGGPSPDTQY
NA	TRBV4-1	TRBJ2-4	ASSQGAITGLKNIQY
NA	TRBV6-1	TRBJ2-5	ASSRAWGLETQY
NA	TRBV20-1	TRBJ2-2	SARLDTGELF
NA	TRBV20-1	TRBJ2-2	SARVDSGELF
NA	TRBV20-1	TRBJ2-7	SARDHGGAYEQY
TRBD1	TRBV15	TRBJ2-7	ATSGTGNEQY
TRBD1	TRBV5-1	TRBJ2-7	ASSSSGQGYYEQY
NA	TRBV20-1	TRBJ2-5	SAEVLQETQY
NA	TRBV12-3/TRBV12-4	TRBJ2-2	ASSAWTANTGELF
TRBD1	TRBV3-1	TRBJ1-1	ASSQGTGIRLKAF
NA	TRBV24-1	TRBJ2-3	ATSEPPWDTQY
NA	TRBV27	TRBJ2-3	ASSLSVGSTDTQY
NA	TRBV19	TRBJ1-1	ASSSAGLRTEAF
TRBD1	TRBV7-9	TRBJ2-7	ASSTGEYGEQY
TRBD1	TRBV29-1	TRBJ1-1	SVAGTVPEAF
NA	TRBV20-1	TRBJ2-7	SAREELAYEQY
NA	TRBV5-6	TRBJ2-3	ASSRVAEDTQY
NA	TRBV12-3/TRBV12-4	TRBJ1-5	ASTDRSRQPQH